A selection of T cell receptor beta chains follows, all from one sample in a study of T-cell reconstitution after alpha-beta-depleted transplantation in children. MiXCR, applied by TCRdb to the PCR reads, yields one record per CDR3 protein. The profile shows 600,000 to 700,000 distinct CDR3 sequences, 16% of them singletons. Source: PBMCs from the stem cell graft donor, taken from the stem cell graft. These receptors were collected from a human donor who donated a stem cell graft to a child with acute myeloid leukemia. CDR3s leave out the opening cysteine and the closing phenylalanine or tryptophan. The order of the fields is clone size, V gene, CDR3 protein. Rows give clone size only sometimes, using once, few, many, or a class for an expanded clone.

size: many; V: TRBV27; CDR3: ASSPGYRSNTGELF
size: few; V: TRBV28; CDR3: ASSYQETTSTDTQY
size: -; V: TRBV7-7; CDR3: ASSKRMDRSETQY
size: -; V: TRBV12-3/TRBV12-4; CDR3: ASSRALGEKLF
size: -; V: TRBV7-9; CDR3: ASSLSSSSETQY
size: -; V: TRBV10-3; CDR3: AISVDFQETQY
size: -; V: TRBV7-7; CDR3: ASSPFVAAIQETQY
size: -; V: TRBV28; CDR3: ASSLEVEGFSPQH
size: many; V: TRBV6-1; CDR3: ASRVQGAHGKLF
size: many; V: TRBV20-1; CDR3: SAISEGGNSPLH
size: few; V: TRBV5-1; CDR3: ASSGTSGSYNEQF
size: -; V: TRBV20-1; CDR3: SARDHLLSRTDTQY
size: few; V: TRBV7-2; CDR3: ASSLSPAGANVLT
size: -; V: TRBV30; CDR3: AWSVAGELF
size: many; V: TRBV20-1; CDR3: SAQAPRETQY
size: many; V: TRBV7-6; CDR3: ASSLADRETQY
size: many; V: TRBV12-3/TRBV12-4; CDR3: ASSLVQGPTDTQY
size: -; V: TRBV10-1; CDR3: ASSRDSISNYGYT
size: -; V: TRBV18; CDR3: ASSPAGTGVKNIQY
size: -; V: TRBV6-5; CDR3: ASSYLGGGEDTQY
size: many; V: TRBV4-2; CDR3: ASSQDRSGGSGETQY
size: -; V: TRBV5-1; CDR3: ASSSSGEGVLGQF
size: -; V: TRBV4-3; CDR3: ASSHVDHANYGYT
size: many; V: TRBV20-1; CDR3: SALSAYSNQPQH
size: -; V: TRBV5-4; CDR3: ASSLDVANYGYT
size: -; V: TRBV4-3; CDR3: ASSQAERGLGNTIY
size: few; V: TRBV20-1; CDR3: SAYRTSGGIHNEQF
size: -; V: TRBV3-1; CDR3: ASSQDTQAWDEQY
size: many; V: TRBV15; CDR3: ATSGFGRLEDYEQY
size: few; V: TRBV5-1; CDR3: ASSNWDRLQDEQY
size: few; V: TRBV30; CDR3: AWTRGGSTDTQY
size: many; V: TRBV20-1; CDR3: SARERGFAEAF
size: -; V: TRBV20-1; CDR3: SARDIQRAGANVLT
size: few; V: TRBV20-1; CDR3: SARDKPGSAYEQY
size: few; V: TRBV7-2; CDR3: ASSLVRGGADTQY
size: many; V: TRBV20-1; CDR3: SARDAVSYEQY
size: few; V: TRBV7-9; CDR3: ASSLYRDRTQY
size: -; V: TRBV5-1; CDR3: ASSLAKGLDTGELF